Each of the 22 T cell receptor beta chains below was sequenced from the same sample in a study of T cells after posttransplantation cyclophosphamide. Generated by immunoSEQ multiplex PCR, the TCRdb table keeps only in-frame clones and is missing some. Singletons are absent from the sample, which has tens of thousands of clones. Sequencing was done on a sample of PBMCs. These receptor sequences come from a man in his forties or fifties in good health, CMV-negative, and a related stem cell transplant donor.

This clone showed up many times. The chain carries TRBV29-1 and TRBJ2-7; weak D call: TRBD2 (5 bases). CDR3 length: 12 amino acids. Germline-derived CDR1 and CDR2 are SQVTM and ANQGSEA. V was pared by 3 bases and J by 3 bases, with 9 bases between. CDR3 nucleotides: TGCAGCGTTGAGGGAGAGGACTACGAGCAGTACTTC. Translated: CSVEGEDYEQYF.

This chain links TRBV7-9 with TRBJ1-2, with TRBD1 matching over 8 bases. Germline V gene data show CDR1 as SEHNR and CDR2 as FQNEAQ (reference sequence). With V trimmed by 3 bases and J by 4 bases, 7 bases remained unmatched. The CDR3 consists of 15 residues. In nucleotides, the CDR3 is TGTGCCAGCAGCTTCTCGGACAGGGACGGCTATGGCTACACCTTC. Amino acid sequence: CASSFSDRDGYGYTF.

There are many counts of this clone. The rearrangement links TRBV19 to TRBJ1-2, with D possibly being TRBD1 (6 bases). V shed 2 bases and J shed 1 base, with 14 bases lying between them. This CDR3 is built from 16 residues. Germline values: CDR1 LNHDA, CDR2 SQIVND (reference sequence). DNA for the CDR3: TGTGCCAGTAGTATATTCGAGGCAGGGGATAACTATGGCTACACCTTC. Its protein product is CASSIFEAGDNYGYTF.

Within the sample, this clone is medium-sized (0.01 to 0.1%). This chain joins TRBV5-1 and TRBJ1-4, with D possibly TRBD1 on 6 matching bases. The CDR3 consists of 14 residues. Trimming stripped 4 bases from V and 3 bases from J, with 10 bases between. Germline CDR1 and CDR2: SGHRS and YFSETQ. CDR3 nucleotide sequence: TGCGCCAGCAGCCTATGGACAGCTAATGAAAAACTGTTTTTT. Its protein is CASSLWTANEKLFF.

This clone was seen repeatedly, ten times or more. The CDR3 sequence is CAGQTPTDTQYF. CDR3 DNA sequence: TGTGCCGGACAGACTCCTACAGATACGCAGTATTTT. The chain has TRBV2 and TRBJ2-3; a weak D match, TRBD1 (6 bases). The length of the CDR3 is 12 residues. Trimming removed 11 bases from V and 3 bases from J, with 12 bases in between. From germline, CDR1 is SNHLY and CDR2 FYNNEI.

This clone was counted many times. The gene calls are TRBV2 and TRBJ2-7; 10 positions match TRBD2. CDR3 size: 15 residues. Germline trimming cut 5 bases from V and 4 bases from J; bases unmatched to any gene: 8. The germline gives CDR1 SNHLY, CDR2 FYNNEI. CDR3 DNA sequence: TGTGCCAGCAGTTCCGGGACTAGCGACCTTTACGAGCAGTACTTC. Amino acid sequence: CASSSGTSDLYEQYF.

This clone has ten or more counts. The chain combines TRBV18 with TRBJ2-5; a possible D gene is TRBD2 (6 bases). This CDR3 spans 13 amino acids. The V gene's germline CDR1 is KGHSH and CDR2 LQKENI. The V and J ends lost 3 bases and 12 bases respectively, with 17 bases between them. CDR3 residues: CASSPAVQGGKYF. The CDR3 nucleotides are TGTGCCAGCTCACCCGCGGTGCAGGGAGGAAAGTACTTC. The entire variable domain, with the rest obtained from reference TRBV18 and TRBJ2-5, is as follows: NAGVMQNPRHLVRRRGQEARLRCSPMKGHSHVYWYRQLPEEGLKFMVYLQKENIIDESGMPKERFSAEFPKEGPSILRIQQVVRGDSAAYFCASSPAVQGGKYFGPGTRLLVL.

This clone appeared many times. A much larger clone lies one base from this, so it may be a read error. The chain links TRBV7-2 to TRBJ1-1; D perhaps matches TRBD1 (6 bases). This CDR3 comprises 15 residues. From germline, CDR1 is SGHTA and CDR2 FQGNSA. The CDR3 spells CASSWKQGMNTGAFF. The CDR3 coding sequence is TGTGCCAGCAGCTGGAAACAGGGCATGAACACTGGAGCTTTCTTT.

This clone was recorded many times. The rearrangement joins TRBV19 to TRBJ2-7; 7 bases agree with TRBD1. Germline V CDR1 and CDR2: LNHDA, SQIVND (reference sequence). Unmatched junction bases numbered 6, after V lost 8 bases and J lost 2 bases. CDR3 length equals 13 residues. The CDR3, as DNA: TGTGCCAGTTCTAGACAGGGTACCTACGAGCAGTACTTC. Translated, it gives CASSRQGTYEQYF. The complete variable domain, with remaining parts taken from reference TRBV19 and TRBJ2-7, reads DGGITQSPKYLFRKEGQNVTLSCEQNLNHDAMYWYRQDPGQGLRLIYYSQIVNDFQKGDIAEGYSVSREKKESFPLTVTSAQKNPTAFYLCASSRQGTYEQYFGPGTRLTVT.

This clone showed up many times. The rearrangement links TRBV11-3 to TRBJ1-1; D might be TRBD1 (6 bases). This CDR3 spans 14 amino acids. Germline assignment: CDR1 SGHNT and CDR2 YENEEA. Trimming took off 1 base at V and 6 bases at J, with 12 bases between the two ends. CDR3 sequence: CASSLGAQGAEAFF. The CDR3 nucleotides are TGTGCCAGCAGCTTAGGCGCACAGGGAGCTGAAGCTTTCTTT. The variable domain in full, with the rest retrieved from reference TRBV11-3 and TRBJ1-1, is EAGVVQSPRYKIIEKKQPVAFWCNPISGHNTLYWYLQNLGQGPELLIRYENEEAVDDSQLPKDRFSAERLKGVDSTLKIQPAELGDSAVYLCASSLGAQGAEAFFGQGTRLTVV.

This clone was counted ten times or more. The rearrangement links TRBV28 to TRBJ1-5; 7 bases agree with TRBD1. The CDR3 consists of 17 residues. V shed 3 bases and J 4 bases; nucleotides not matched to a gene: 12. Germline CDR1 reads MDHEN; CDR2 reads SYDVKM. The CDR3 spells CASSFRRGTALNQPQHF. The CDR3 DNA follows: TGTGCCAGCAGTTTTAGGCGAGGGACAGCGCTTAATCAGCCCCAGCATTTT.

This clone occurred many times. The chain combines TRBV6-1 with TRBJ2-3; D is possibly TRBD1 (5 bases). The germline V and J ends were trimmed by 3 bases and 0 bases, with 7 bases remaining between them. The germline gives CDR1 MNHNS, CDR2 SASEGT. The CDR3 covers 14 residues. The CDR3 spells CASSETVSTDTQYF. The CDR3 bases are TGTGCCAGCAGTGAGACAGTTAGCACAGATACGCAGTATTTT.

At least ten counts were recorded for this clone. J is TRBJ1-1 and V is TRBV29-1, with D unresolved. CDR3 length: 12 residues. Trimming took off 3 bases at V and 8 bases at J, with 13 bases between the two ends. Germline assignment: CDR1 SQVTM and CDR2 ANQGSEA. The CDR3 nucleotides read TGCAGCGTTGAGAACGGGATGTTAGAAGCTTTCTTT. It encodes CSVENGMLEAFF.

This clone was counted many times. This sequence joins TRBV5-6 and TRBJ1-2; 7 bases agree with TRBD1. The length of the CDR3 is 15 residues. The germline gives CDR1 SGHDT, CDR2 YYEEEE. The V and J ends lost 4 bases and 0 bases, in that order; junction bases with no gene match: 6. The CDR3 reads CASSPGTVTNYGYTF. CDR3 in DNA: TGTGCCAGCAGCCCTGGGACAGTCACTAACTATGGCTACACCTTC.

This clone was seen many times. The chain links TRBV9 to TRBJ1-5; 7 positions agree with TRBD1. This CDR3 comprises 15 residues. V was pared by 4 bases and J by 3 bases, with 7 bases of the junction left unmatched. Per the germline V gene, CDR1 is SGDLS and CDR2 is YYNGEE. In nucleotides, the CDR3 is TGTGCCAGCAGCCCCCGAGGGACAGACAATCAGCCCCAGCATTTT. This codes for CASSPRGTDNQPQHF.

This clone was seen many times. Its ends do not fully match the called genes, so a read error is possible. This chain joins TRBV5-1 and TRBJ2-2; weak D call: TRBD1 (6 bases). Germline CDR1 SGHRS, CDR2 YFSETQ. The CDR3 loop spans 14 amino acids. In nucleotides, the CDR3 is TGCGCCGGCAGCCCGGACAGAAACACCGGGGAGCTGTTTTTT. It codes for CAGSPDRNTGELFF.

The chain is built from TRBV5-1 and TRBJ1-3, with TRBD1 as a possible D gene (6 bases). Trimming pared 4 bases from V and 3 bases from J, leaving 11 bases between. This CDR3 is 14 amino acids long. Germline V gives CDR1 SGHRS, CDR2 YFSETQ. The chain's CDR3 is CASSVTGFGNTIYF. The CDR3 DNA follows: TGCGCCAGCAGCGTAACAGGGTTTGGAAACACCATATATTTT.

This clone showed up many times. V is TRBV7-2 and J is TRBJ1-1; possible D gene TRBD1, 5 bases. The length of the CDR3 is 14 residues. Per the germline V gene, CDR1 is SGHTA and CDR2 is FQGNSA. V shed 5 bases and J shed 2 bases, with 12 bases lying between them. In DNA, the CDR3 is TGTGCCAGCAGCCAAGGGGCAGCCAACACTGAAGCTTTCTTT. Amino acid sequence: CASSQGAANTEAFF. Supplemented by reference TRBV7-2 and TRBJ1-1, the full variable domain reads GAGVSQSPSNKVTEKGKDVELRCDPISGHTALYWYRQSLGQGLEFLIYFQGNSAPDKSGLPSDRFSAERTGGSVSTLTIQRTQQEDSAVYLCASSQGAANTEAFFGQGTRLTVV.

This sequence joins TRBV7-2 and TRBJ1-6; D is unclear. The CDR3 is 13 amino acids. Trimming pared 5 bases from V and 9 bases from J, leaving 11 bases between. CDR1 and CDR2 (germline): SGHTA, FQGNSA. Written as DNA, the CDR3 is TGTGCCAGCAGCCCCCTCGGGAGTTCACCCCTCCACTTT. Protein sequence: CASSPLGSSPLHF.

This clone has ten or more counts. The rearrangement joins TRBV19 to TRBJ1-1; D is unclear. Germline CDR1 is LNHDA and CDR2 is SQIVND (reference sequence). The CDR3 is 16 residues long. The V gene lost 5 bases and the J gene lost 0 bases, with 16 bases spanning the gap. CDR3 nucleotides: TGTGCCAGTAGTCCCCGGAGGGAGAGGGTGAACACTGAAGCTTTCTTT. Translation: CASSPRRERVNTEAFF. Full variable domain (missing parts from reference TRBV19 and TRBJ1-1): DGGITQSPKYLFRKEGQNVTLSCEQNLNHDAMYWYRQDPGQGLRLIYYSQIVNDFQKGDIAEGYSVSREKKESFPLTVTSAQKNPTAFYLCASSPRRERVNTEAFFGQGTRLTVV.

In this sample, this clone turned up many times. CDR3 sequence: CASSLWLGRQGLGANVLTF. The DNA of the CDR3 is TGTGCCAGCAGCTTATGGTTGGGGCGACAGGGGCTTGGGGCCAACGTCCTGACTTTC. The V call is TRBV7-9, the J call TRBJ2-6; 8 bases agree with TRBD1. This CDR3 has 19 residues. The J segment lost 3 bases and the V segment lost 2 bases, leaving 12 bases of the junction unmatched. The germline V gene has CDR1 SEHNR and CDR2 FQNEAQ (reference sequence).

Ten or more counts support this clone. J is TRBJ2-5 and V is TRBV5-3; 8 bases agree with TRBD2. TRBV5-3 is an ORF; its function is uncertain. The CDR3 loop spans 13 amino acids. V was clipped by 4 bases and J by 3 bases; unmatched bases: 2. The CDR3 reads CARSILAEETQYF. Here the CDR3 DNA reads TGTGCCAGAAGCATACTAGCGGAAGAGACCCAGTACTTC.